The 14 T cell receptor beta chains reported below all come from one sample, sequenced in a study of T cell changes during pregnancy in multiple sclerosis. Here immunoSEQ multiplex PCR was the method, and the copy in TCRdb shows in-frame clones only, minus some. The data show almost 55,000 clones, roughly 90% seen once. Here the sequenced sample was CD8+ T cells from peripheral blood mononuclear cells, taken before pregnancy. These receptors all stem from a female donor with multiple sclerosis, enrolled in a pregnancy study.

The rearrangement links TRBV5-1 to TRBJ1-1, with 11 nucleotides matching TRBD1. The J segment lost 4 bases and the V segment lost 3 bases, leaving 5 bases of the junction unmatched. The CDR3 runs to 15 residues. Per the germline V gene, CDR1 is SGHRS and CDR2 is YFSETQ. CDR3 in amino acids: CASSSGQGVGTEAFF. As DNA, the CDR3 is TGCGCCAGCAGCTCGGGACAGGGGGTGGGCACTGAAGCTTTCTTT.

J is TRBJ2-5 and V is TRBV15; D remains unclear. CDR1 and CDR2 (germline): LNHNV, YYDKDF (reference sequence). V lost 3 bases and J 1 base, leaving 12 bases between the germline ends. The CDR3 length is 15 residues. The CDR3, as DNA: TGTGCCACCAGCAGTCCCGAAGAGGCCCAAGAGACCCAGTACTTC. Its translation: CATSSPEEAQETQYF.

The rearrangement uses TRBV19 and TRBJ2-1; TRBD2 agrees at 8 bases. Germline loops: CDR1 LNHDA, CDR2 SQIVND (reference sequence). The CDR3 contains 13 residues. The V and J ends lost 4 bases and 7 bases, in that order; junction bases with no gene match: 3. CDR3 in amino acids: CASSTGLENEQFF. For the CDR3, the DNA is TGTGCCAGTAGTACGGGACTAGAGAATGAGCAGTTCTTC.

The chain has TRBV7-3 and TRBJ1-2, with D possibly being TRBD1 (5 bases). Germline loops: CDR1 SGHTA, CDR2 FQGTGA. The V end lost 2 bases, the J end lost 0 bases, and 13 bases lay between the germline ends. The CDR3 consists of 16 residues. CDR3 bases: TGTGCCAGCAGCTTAGTGGGGGGGACCACTAACTATGGCTACACCTTC. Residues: CASSLVGGTTNYGYTF.

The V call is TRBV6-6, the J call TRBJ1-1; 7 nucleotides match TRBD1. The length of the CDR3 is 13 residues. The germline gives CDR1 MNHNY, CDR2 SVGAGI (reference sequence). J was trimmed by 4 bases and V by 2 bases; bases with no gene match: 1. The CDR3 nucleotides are TGTGCCAGCAGTTACGACAGGGCCACTGAAGCTTTCTTT. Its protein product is CASSYDRATEAFF.

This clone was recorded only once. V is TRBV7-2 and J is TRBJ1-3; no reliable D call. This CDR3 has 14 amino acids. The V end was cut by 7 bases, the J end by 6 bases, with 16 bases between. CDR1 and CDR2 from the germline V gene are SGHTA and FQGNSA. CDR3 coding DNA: TGTGCCAGCACCCCCACACCTCCCCCAAACACCATATATTTT. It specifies CASTPTPPPNTIYF.

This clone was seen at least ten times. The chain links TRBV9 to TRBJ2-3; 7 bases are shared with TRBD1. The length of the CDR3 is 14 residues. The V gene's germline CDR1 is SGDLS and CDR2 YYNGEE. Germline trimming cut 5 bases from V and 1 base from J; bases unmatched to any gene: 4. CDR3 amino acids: CASRRQGGTDTQYF. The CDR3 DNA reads TGTGCCAGCAGAAGACAGGGCGGCACAGATACGCAGTATTTT. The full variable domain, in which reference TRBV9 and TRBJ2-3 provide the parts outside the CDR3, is DSGVTQTPKHLITATGQRVTLRCSPRSGDLSVYWYQQSLDQGLQFLIQYYNGEERAKGNILERFSAQQFPDLHSELNLSSLELGDSALYFCASRRQGGTDTQYFGPGTRLTVL.

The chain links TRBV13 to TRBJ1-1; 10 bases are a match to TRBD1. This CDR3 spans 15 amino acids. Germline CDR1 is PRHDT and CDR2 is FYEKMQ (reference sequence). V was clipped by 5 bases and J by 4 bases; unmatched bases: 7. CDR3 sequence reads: CASSPGQGEGTEAFF. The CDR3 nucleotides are TGTGCCAGCAGCCCCGGACAGGGGGAAGGCACTGAAGCTTTCTTT.

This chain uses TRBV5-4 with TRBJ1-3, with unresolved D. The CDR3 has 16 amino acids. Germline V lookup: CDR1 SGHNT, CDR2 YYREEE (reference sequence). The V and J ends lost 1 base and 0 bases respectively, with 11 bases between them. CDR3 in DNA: TGTGCCAGCAGCTTGCGAGGGAGACGCTCTGGAAACACCATATATTTT. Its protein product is CASSLRGRRSGNTIYF.

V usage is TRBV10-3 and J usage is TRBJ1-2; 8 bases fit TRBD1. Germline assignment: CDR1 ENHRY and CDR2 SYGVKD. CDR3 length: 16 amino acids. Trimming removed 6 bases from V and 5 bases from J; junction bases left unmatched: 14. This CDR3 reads CAISDPGQGLGYGYTF. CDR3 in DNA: TGTGCCATCAGCGACCCAGGACAGGGTCTGGGGTATGGCTACACCTTC.

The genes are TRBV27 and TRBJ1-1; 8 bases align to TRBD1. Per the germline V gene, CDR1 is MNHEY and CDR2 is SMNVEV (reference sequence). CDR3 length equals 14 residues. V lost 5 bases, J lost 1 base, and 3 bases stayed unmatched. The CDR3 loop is CASSPGTGNTEAFF. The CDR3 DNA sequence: TGTGCCAGCAGTCCCGGGACAGGGAACACTGAAGCTTTCTTT.

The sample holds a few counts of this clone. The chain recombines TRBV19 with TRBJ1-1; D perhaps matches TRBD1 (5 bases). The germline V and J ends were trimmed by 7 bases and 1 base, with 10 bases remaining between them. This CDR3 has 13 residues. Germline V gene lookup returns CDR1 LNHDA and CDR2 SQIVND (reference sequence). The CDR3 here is CASTFGANTEAFF. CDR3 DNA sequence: TGTGCCAGTACGTTTGGGGCGAACACTGAAGCTTTCTTT.

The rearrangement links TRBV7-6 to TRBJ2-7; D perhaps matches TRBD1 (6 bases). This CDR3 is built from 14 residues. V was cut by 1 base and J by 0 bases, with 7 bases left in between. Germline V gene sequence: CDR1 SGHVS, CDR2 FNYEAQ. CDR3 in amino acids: CASSLGGPSYEQYF. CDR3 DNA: TGTGCCAGCAGCTTAGGGGGGCCCTCCTACGAGCAGTACTTC.

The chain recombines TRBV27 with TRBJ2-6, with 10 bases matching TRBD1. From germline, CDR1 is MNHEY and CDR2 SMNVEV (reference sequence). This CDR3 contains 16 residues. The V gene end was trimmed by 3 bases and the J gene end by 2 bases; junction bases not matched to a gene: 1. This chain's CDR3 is CASSFGTGAGANVLTF. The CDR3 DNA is TGTGCCAGCAGTTTCGGGACAGGGGCTGGGGCCAACGTCCTGACTTTC.